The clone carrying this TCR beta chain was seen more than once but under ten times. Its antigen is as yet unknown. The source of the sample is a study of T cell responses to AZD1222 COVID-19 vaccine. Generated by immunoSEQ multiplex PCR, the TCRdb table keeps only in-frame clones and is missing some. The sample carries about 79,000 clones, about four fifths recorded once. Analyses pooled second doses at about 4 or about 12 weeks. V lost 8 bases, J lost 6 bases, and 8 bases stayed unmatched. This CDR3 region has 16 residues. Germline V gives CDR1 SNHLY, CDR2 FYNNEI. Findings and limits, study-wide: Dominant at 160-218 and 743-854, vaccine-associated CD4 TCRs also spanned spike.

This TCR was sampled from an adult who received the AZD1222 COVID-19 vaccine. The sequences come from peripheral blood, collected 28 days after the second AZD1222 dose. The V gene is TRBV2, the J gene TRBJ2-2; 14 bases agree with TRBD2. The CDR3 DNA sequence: TGTGCCAGCGGAAGCGGACTAGCGGGAGGTGCCGGGGAGCTGTTTTTT. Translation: CASGSGLAGGAGELFF. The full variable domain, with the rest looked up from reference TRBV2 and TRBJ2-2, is EPEVTQTPSHQVTQMGQEVILRCVPISNHLYFYWYRQILGQKVEFLVSFYNNEISEKSEIFDDQFSVERPDGSNFTLKIRSTKLEDSAMYFCASGSGLAGGAGELFFGEGSRLTVL.